The TCR beta chain described here comes from a study of CD8 T cells in ankylosing spondylitis. Broader study findings: In peripheral blood, disease-linked CD8+ clones occurred at relatively low frequencies. Enrichment of disease-linked clones was reportedly significant in matched ankylosing spondylitis synovial fluid. Past studies reported some motif variants in reactive arthritis synovial fluid and blood.

V gave up 0 bases and J gave up 2 bases, with 16 bases separating them. The CDR3 loop spans 17 amino acids. The germline gives CDR1 MGHRA, CDR2 YSYEKL. TCRdb reprocessed the 5' RACE reads with MiXCR, giving one entry per CDR3 protein. The sample lists roughly 120,000 distinct CDR3 sequences, about an eighth occurring once. Comments on this clonotype: Its antigen is undetermined.

Source material: blood, either unsorted or a sorted T cell fraction (not recorded which). This TCR derives from a female donor with ankylosing spondylitis or in good health (not recorded which). The genes are TRBV4-1 and TRBJ1-2; D unclear. The chain's CDR3 is CASSQERVSAANYGYTF. In DNA, the CDR3 is TGCGCCAGCAGCCAAGAAAGGGTATCCGCTGCCAACTATGGCTACACCTTC.